The clone carrying this TCR beta chain was seen a few times. Its antigen is not known. cDNA molecules, individually, were tagged with unique molecular identifiers. TCRdb ran MiXCR on the 5' RACE reads and lists one entry per CDR3 protein. The table records tens of thousands of distinct CDR3 sequences, approximately 15% of them present only once. These data are taken from a study of early T cells in non-severe SARS-CoV-2 infection. As for the study in general: The input, bulk RNA from unsorted whole blood, was sequenced, and chains were unpaired.

The study's findings and limits: Private and CD4 specificities were missed by VDJdb matching, which favored anti-spike CD8 responses.

The sample comprised whole blood. This clonotype was obtained from an adult who was a healthcare worker with PCR-confirmed SARS-CoV-2 infection or an uninfected control (not recorded which).

CDR3 DNA: TGTGCCAGCAGCTTCGAGCGGGAGGTCTCGGAGCAGTACTTC. This gives the protein CASSFEREVSEQYF. The V and J genes are TRBV7-9 and TRBJ2-7; TRBD2 matches 9 bases. CDR1 and CDR2 (germline): SEHNR, FQNEAQ (reference sequence). The CDR3 extends over 14 amino acids. Trimming at V came to 3 bases and at J to 7 bases, leaving 7 bases not matched to a gene.